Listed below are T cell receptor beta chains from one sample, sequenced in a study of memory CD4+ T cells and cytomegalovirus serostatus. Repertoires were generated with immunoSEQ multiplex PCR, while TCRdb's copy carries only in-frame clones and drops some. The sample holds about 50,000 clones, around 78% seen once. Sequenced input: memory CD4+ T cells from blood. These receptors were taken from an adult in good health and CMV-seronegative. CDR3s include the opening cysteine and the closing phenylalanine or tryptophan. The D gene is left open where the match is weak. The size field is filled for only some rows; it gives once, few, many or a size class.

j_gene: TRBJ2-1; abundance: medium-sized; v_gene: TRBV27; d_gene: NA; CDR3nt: TGTGCCAGCAGTTCTATCTACAATGAGCAGTTCTTC; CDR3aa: CASSSIYNEQFF
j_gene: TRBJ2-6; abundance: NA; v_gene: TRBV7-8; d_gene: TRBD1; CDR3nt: TGTGCCAGCAGCTTAGGTCAGGGGGACCTTGGGGCCAACGTCCTGACTTTC; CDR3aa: CASSLGQGDLGANVLTF
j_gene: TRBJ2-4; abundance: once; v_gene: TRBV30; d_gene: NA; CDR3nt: TGTGCCTGGAGTGTAATCGGGGGGACAGGAAACATTCAGTACTTC; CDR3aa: CAWSVIGGTGNIQYF
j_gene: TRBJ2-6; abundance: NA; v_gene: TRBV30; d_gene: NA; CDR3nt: TGTGCCTGGAGAGAGAAAGGCCCAAACTCTGGGGCCAACGTCCTGACTTTC; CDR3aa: CAWREKGPNSGANVLTF
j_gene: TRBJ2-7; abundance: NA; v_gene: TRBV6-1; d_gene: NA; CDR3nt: TGTGCCAGCAGTGAATTTCTATCGGGACATTCCTACGAGCAGTACTTC; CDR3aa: CASSEFLSGHSYEQYF
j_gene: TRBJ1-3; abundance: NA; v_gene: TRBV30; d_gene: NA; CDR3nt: TGTGCCTGGAGTAGGGGCTTTAGCTCTGGAAACACCATATATTTT; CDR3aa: CAWSRGFSSGNTIYF
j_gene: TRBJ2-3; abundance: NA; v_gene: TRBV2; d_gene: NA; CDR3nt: TGTGCCAGCAGTGAAGGAGTCGCCGCAGTTACGCAGTATTTT; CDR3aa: CASSEGVAAVTQYF
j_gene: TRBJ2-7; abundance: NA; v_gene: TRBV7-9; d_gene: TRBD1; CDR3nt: TGTGCCAGCAGCTTAGGACAGGGTTGGAACGAGCAGTACTTC; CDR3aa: CASSLGQGWNEQYF
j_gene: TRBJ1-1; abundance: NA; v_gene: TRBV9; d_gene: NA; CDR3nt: TGTGCCAGCAGCGTAGGTGGCAGGTGGAACACTGAAGCTTTCTTT; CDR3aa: CASSVGGRWNTEAFF
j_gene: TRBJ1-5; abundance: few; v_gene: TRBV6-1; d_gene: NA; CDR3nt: TGTGCCAGCAGTGCCCGGGACCGCTCAGCTAATCAGCCCCAGCATTTT; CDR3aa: CASSARDRSANQPQHF
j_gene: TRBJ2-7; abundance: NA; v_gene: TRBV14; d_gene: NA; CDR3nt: TGTGCCAGCAGCCGACTCTCGGGGGGCCCATACGAGCAGTACTTC; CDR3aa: CASSRLSGGPYEQYF
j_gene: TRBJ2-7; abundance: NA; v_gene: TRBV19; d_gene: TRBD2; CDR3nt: TGTGCCAGTAGTATCTGGCGGGAGGTCCTCGAGAACACCTACGAGCAGTACTTC; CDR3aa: CASSIWREVLENTYEQYF
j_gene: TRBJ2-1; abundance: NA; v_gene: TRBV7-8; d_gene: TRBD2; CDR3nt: TGTGCCAGCAGCCCGGCGGTAGCGGGAGTTACTGAGCAGTTCTTC; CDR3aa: CASSPAVAGVTEQFF
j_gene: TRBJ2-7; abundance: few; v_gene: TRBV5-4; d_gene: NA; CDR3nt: TGTGCCAGCAGCTACGGGGAGGAGCAGTACTTC; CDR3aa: CASSYGEEQYF
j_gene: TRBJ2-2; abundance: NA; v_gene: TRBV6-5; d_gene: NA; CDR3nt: TGTGCCAGCAGTTACGCCGGGCCTCAGAACACCGGGGAGCTGTTTTTT; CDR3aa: CASSYAGPQNTGELFF
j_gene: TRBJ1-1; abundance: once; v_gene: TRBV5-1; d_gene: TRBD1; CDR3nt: TGCGCCAGCAGCTTTGGGACAGGGGGCTGGAACACTGAAGCTTTCTTT; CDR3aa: CASSFGTGGWNTEAFF
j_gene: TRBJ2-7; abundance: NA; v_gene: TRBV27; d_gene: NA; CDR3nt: TGTGCCAGCAGTTTTCAGGGGCACGAGCAGTACTTC; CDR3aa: CASSFQGHEQYF
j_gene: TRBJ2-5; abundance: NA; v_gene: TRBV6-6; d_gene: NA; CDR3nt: TGTGCCAGCAGCCCCGCGGGCCTCCAAGAGACCCAGTACTTC; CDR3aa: CASSPAGLQETQYF
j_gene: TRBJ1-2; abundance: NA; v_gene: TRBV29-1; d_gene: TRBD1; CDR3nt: TGCAGCGTTGCAAAAGGGACAGGGGCGCGATATGGCTACACCTTC; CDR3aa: CSVAKGTGARYGYTF
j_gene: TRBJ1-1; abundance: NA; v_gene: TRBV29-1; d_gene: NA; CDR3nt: TGCAGCGTTGTCCCCCAGCGGGGTCGAAGCACTGAAGCTTTCTTT; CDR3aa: CSVVPQRGRSTEAFF
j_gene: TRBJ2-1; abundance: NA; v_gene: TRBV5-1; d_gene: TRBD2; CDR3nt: TGCGCCAGCAGGTGGCTAGCGGGCCTCTACAATGAGCAGTTCTTC; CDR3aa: CASRWLAGLYNEQFF
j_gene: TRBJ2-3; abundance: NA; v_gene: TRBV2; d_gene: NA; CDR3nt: TGTGCCAGCAGTGTTCGGCTAACGGAAGATACGCAGTATTTT; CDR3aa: CASSVRLTEDTQYF
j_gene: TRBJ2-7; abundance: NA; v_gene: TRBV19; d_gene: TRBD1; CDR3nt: TGTGCCAGTAGTATAAAGGGACAGGGATTAAGCTACGAGCAGTACTTC; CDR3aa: CASSIKGQGLSYEQYF
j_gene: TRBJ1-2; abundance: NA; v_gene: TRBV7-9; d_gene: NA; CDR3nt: TGTGCCAGCAGCTTAGGGGGTGGTGGCTACACCTTC; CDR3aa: CASSLGGGGYTF
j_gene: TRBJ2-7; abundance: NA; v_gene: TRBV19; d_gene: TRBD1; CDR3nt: TGTGCCAGTAGTTTCTATCCCGGGACAGACTACGAGCAGTACTTC; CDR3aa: CASSFYPGTDYEQYF
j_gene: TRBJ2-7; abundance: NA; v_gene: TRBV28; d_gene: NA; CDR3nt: TGTGCCAGCAGACCCTACGAACAAGGCTACGAGCAGTACTTC; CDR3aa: CASRPYEQGYEQYF
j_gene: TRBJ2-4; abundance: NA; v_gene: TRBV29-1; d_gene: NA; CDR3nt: TGCAGCGTTCCCGATAGGACGGGGAACATTCAGTACTTC; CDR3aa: CSVPDRTGNIQYF
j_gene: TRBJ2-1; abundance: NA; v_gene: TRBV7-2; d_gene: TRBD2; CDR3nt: TGTGCCAGCAGCTTACCGGCTAGCGGTAATGAGCAGTTCTTC; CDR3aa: CASSLPASGNEQFF
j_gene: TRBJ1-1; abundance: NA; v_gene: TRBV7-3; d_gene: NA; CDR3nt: TGTGCCAGCACCCAGGGCGGAGGAAACACTGAAGCTTTCTTT; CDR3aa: CASTQGGGNTEAFF
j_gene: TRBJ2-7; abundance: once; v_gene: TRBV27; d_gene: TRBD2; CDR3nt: TGTGCCAGCAGTCCTTTGGGTCCAGCGGGAGGGCCGGGAGAGCAGTACTTC; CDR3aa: CASSPLGPAGGPGEQYF
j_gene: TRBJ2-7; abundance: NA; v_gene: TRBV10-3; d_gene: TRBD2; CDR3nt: TGTGCCATCAGTGAGCCTACTAGCGGGACCATCACCTACGAGCAGTACTTC; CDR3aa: CAISEPTSGTITYEQYF
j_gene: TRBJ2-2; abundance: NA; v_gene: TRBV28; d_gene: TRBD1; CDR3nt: TGTGCCAGCACTCCGGGGACAGCGAACACCGGGGAGCTGTTTTTT; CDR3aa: CASTPGTANTGELFF
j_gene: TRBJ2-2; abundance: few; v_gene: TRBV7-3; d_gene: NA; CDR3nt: TGTGCCAGCAGCCCGCAGCCCATGACCACCGGGGAGCTGTTTTTT; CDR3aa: CASSPQPMTTGELFF
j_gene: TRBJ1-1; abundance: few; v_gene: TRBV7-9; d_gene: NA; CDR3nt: TGTGCCAGCAGCTTGCAGGGGAACACTGAAGCTTTCTTT; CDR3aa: CASSLQGNTEAFF
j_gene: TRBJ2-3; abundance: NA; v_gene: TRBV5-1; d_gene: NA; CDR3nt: TGCGCCAGCTTACAGGGATGGGGTGGCACAGATACGCAGTATTTT; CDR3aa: CASLQGWGGTDTQYF
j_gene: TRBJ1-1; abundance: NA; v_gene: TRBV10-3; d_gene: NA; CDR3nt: TGTGCCATCAGTGAGTCGTATCAGTCTGGGGCTGAAGCTTTCTTT; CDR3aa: CAISESYQSGAEAFF
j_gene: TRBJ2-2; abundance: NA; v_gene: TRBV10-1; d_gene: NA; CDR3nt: TGCGCCAGCAGTGACGGGCCGGGCACCGGGGAGCTGTTTTTT; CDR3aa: CASSDGPGTGELFF
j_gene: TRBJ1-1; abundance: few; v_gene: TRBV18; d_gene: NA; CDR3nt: TGTGCCAGCTCACCCGAGCTCGGGAACACTGAAGCTTTCTTT; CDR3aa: CASSPELGNTEAFF
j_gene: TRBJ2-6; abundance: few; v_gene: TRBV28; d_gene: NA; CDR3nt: TGTGCCAGCAGTCCCCACAAGACAGGCTCATACTCTGGGGCCAACGTCCTGACTTTC; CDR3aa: CASSPHKTGSYSGANVLTF
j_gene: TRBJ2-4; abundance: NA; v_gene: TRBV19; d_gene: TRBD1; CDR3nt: TGTGCCAGTAGTATAGAGATTAGGGGGACAGGGGCCAAAAACATTCAGTACTTC; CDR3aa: CASSIEIRGTGAKNIQYF
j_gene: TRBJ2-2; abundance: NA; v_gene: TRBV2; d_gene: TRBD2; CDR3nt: TGTGCCAGCAGTGAATTCCTAGCGGGAGTTTGGTACACCGGGGAGCTGTTTTTT; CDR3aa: CASSEFLAGVWYTGELFF
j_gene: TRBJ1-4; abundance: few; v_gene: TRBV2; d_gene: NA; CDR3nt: TGTGCCAGCAGTAGCCCAGTCGAAAAACTGTTTTTT; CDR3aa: CASSSPVEKLFF
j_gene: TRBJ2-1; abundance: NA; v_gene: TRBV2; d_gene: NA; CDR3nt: TGTGCCAGCAGTATAATGAGCTGGGGTGAGCAGTTCTTC; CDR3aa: CASSIMSWGEQFF
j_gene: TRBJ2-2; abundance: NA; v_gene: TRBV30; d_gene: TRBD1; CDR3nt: TGTGCCTGGAGTACAGGGGGCGCGAACACCGGGGAGCTGTTTTTT; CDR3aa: CAWSTGGANTGELFF
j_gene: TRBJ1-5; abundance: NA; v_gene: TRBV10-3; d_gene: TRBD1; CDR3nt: TGTGCCATCAGACGGGACAGGGGGGACAATCAGCCCCAGCATTTT; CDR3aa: CAIRRDRGDNQPQHF
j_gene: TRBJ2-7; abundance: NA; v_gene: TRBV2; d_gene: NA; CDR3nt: TGTGCCAGCAGTGAAGCGTGGCAGGCCCACGAGCAGTACTTC; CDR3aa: CASSEAWQAHEQYF
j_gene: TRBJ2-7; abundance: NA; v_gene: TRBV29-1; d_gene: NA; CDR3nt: TGCAGCGTTAGCCCCCTCGGCATCCCCTACGAGCAGTACTTC; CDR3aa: CSVSPLGIPYEQYF
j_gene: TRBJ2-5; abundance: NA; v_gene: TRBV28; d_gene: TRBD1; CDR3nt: TGTGCCAGCCAGGGGGCGGTCGTATCTAAAGAGACCCAGTACTTC; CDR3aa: CASQGAVVSKETQYF
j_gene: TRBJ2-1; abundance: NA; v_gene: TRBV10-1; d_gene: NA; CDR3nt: TGCGCCAGCAGTGAGTCAGGGGGAGGGCAGTTCTTC; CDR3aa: CASSESGGGQFF
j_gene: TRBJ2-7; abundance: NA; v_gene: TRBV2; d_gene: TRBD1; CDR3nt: TGTGCCAGCAGTGGAGGGACAGGGATGAGCGAGCAGTACTTC; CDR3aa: CASSGGTGMSEQYF
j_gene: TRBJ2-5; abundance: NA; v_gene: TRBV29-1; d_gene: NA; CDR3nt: TGCAGCGTCAGACCTTTTCTGGGCCAAGAGACCCAGTACTTC; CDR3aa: CSVRPFLGQETQYF
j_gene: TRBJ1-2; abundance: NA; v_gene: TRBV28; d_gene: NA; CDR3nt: TGTGCCAGCAGTTCGGGGGGAATTAACTATGGCTACACCTTC; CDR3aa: CASSSGGINYGYTF
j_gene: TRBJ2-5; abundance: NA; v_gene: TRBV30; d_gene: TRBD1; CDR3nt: TGTGCCTGGAGTGGGACAGGGGCGGGTGAGACCCAGTACTTC; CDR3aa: CAWSGTGAGETQYF
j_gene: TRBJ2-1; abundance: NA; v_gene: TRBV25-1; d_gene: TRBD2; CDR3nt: TGTGCCAGCAGTGGTATGGGCGGGAGCTACAATGAGCAGTTCTTC; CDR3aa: CASSGMGGSYNEQFF
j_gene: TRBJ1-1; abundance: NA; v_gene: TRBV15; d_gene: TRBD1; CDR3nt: TGTGCCACCAGCCCCGGGACAGGGTTCACTGAAGCTTTCTTT; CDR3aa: CATSPGTGFTEAFF